This paragraph covers one TCR beta chain sequence. Its antigen is not yet known. Base qualities are not at hand, and no much larger clone is one base apart. The sample is drawn from a study of PD-1 blockade in classical Hodgkin lymphoma (dated by TCRdb to 2020 to 2022). At the level of the whole study: Nivolumab dosing was 3 mg/kg intravenously every 2 weeks, continuing until either disease progression or unacceptable toxicity. The study used TCR beta sequencing and CyTOF to define a peripheral blood immune signature of response to PD-1 blockade in classical Hodgkin lymphoma.

General findings and caveats noted by the study authors: Trial patients with a complete response had baseline diversity similar to that of newly diagnosed patients, while partial responders and progressors had significantly lower diversity. Lower diversity was observed in patients in whom nivolumab was started less than 1 year after ASCT, and these patients were excluded from later analyses so that confounding by immune reconstitution would be avoided. Newly diagnosed patients were reported to have lower baseline TCR diversity than healthy donors, and relapsed/refractory patients were reported to have lower baseline TCR diversity still. By C4D1, a significant rise was seen in CD4+ TCR diversity but not in CD8+ TCR diversity (p=0.0027 vs p=0.16), and the rise was most apparent among complete responders (p=0.02). The study was restricted to a single clinical trial cohort, and the causes of repertoire differences, possibly disease activity or prior therapy, were left undefined.

Trimming takes 6 bases from V and 3 bases from J, and the germline ends sit 8 bases apart. CDR1 and CDR2 are drawn from the germline V gene: MDHEN, SYDVKM. The CDR3 starts with the cysteine, ends with the phenylalanine, and has 13 residues. Left in the record is the CDR3 DNA by itself, 39 bases read in frame from the first base. Per the publication, the time point label means: cycle 4 day 1 (C4D1), after 6 weeks of nivolumab. Every trial patient had relapsed after autologous stem cell transplantation, and cohorts A, B and C differed in prior brentuximab vedotin exposure. The trial cohort included 56 patients with relapsed/refractory classical Hodgkin lymphoma, and each patient had a best overall response of complete response, partial response or progressive disease. Trial patients were treated with single-agent nivolumab in the multi-cohort phase II CheckMate 205 trial. Best overall response was determined by an independent review committee according to the 2007 International Working Group response criteria. PBMCs from the trial were collected at three points: immediately before nivolumab initiation (C1D1), and during therapy at cycle 2 day 1 and cycle 4 day 1. Peripheral blood was collected in 8 mL Vacutainer Cell Preparation Tubes, from which PBMCs were isolated by centrifugation and then cryopreserved.

The Qiagen DNeasy kit was used to extract genomic DNA from unsorted PBMCs and from the negatively selected CD4+ and CD8+ fractions. TCR beta CDR3 regions were subjected to amplification by immunoSEQ multiplex PCR with primers that anneal to V and J segments. A synthetic immune receptor repertoire was used to minimize amplification bias, and any remaining bias was removed computationally after sequencing. For the original study's pipeline: Repertoire diversity was quantified as the Shannon entropy index using custom Python scripts. Unsorted, CD4+ and CD8+ repertoires were analyzed separately, except in combined analyses where CD4+ and CD8+ sequences were merged in silico. A clone counted as expanded when the clone's frequency after treatment rose at least 2-fold relative to C1D1, and clones undetected at baseline were given a pseudocount of 0.5. Clones with 0 or 1 copy at C1D1 were defined as singleton clones, while clones with 2 or more copies were defined as non-singleton clones. Clones expanded in unsorted samples were assigned a CD4+, CD8+ or unknown annotation through matching of protein sequences in sorted samples from the same patient. Wilcoxon tests on paired samples were used to test diversity changes from C1D1 to C4D1. The table comes from immuneACCESS by way of TCRdb, which keeps in-frame sequences with V and J called. Part of the clones is missing from these tables; in studies checked, under half for an unresolved V gene and the rest for unknown reasons. D and trimming come from the DNA, and the V and J calls and clone size come from that table. This sample gives approximately 30,000 clones in total; around 72% of them show up just once. The ten largest clones take up under 4.5% of the sample.

The rearranged segments are TRBV28 and TRBJ2-2, with no reliable assignment of the D segment. Sequences were derived from peripheral blood mononuclear cells (PBMCs), sampled before the fourth cycle of nivolumab. The sequence came from a human donor with classical Hodgkin lymphoma. In nucleotides, the sequence is TGTGCCAGCAGACCGTCGGACACCGGGGAGCTGTTTTTT. Its translation reads: CASRPSDTGELFF. With all but the CDR3 taken from the reference TRBV28 and TRBJ2-2 genes, the full variable domain is: DVKVTQSSRYLVKRTGEKVFLECVQDMDHENMFWYRQDPGLGLRLIYFSYDVKMKEKGDIPEGYSVSREKKERFSLILESASTNQTSMYLCASRPSDTGELFFGEGSRLTVL.